This entry is about one T cell receptor (beta chain). Its antigen is unidentified. Germline CDR1 and CDR2: MNHEY and SVGAGI. The CDR3 runs 12 residues. Trimming took 6 bases from V and 4 from J, leaving 4 bases between them. PCR employed 60 Vbeta and 13 Jbeta primers. Profiling relied on immunoSEQ multiplex PCR, and the TCRdb table lists in-frame clones only, not all of them. The sample consists of 160,000 or so clones, approximately 80% of them appearing once. This sample is drawn from a study of cytomegalovirus exposure and HLA in healthy donors. Points from the study as a whole: The classifier, whose performance was assessed in both the original and validation cohorts, reportedly diagnosed cytomegalovirus status with high specificity and sensitivity. The presence/absence work took it that sequencing depth was about the same across donors.

Input material: PBMCs. The TCR comes from a man aged 45-65 years in good health and CMV-seropositive. The chain carries TRBV6-5 and TRBJ1-6; D is unclear. The CDR3 spells CASSRYNSPLHF. The CDR3 bases are TGTGCCAGCAGCCGTTATAATTCACCCCTCCACTTT.